The 12 T cell receptor beta chains reported below all come from one sample, sequenced in a study of T cell repertoires in cytomegalovirus infection. From the reads, TCRdb called clonotypes with MiXCR, one entry per CDR3 protein. This table holds almost 500,000 distinct CDR3 sequences, around 11% found once. The sequencing sample was made of PBMCs. The receptors come from a human donor in good health (CMV status not recorded). Some clones in this sample may be carry-over from other donors' samples.

This clonotype was found a few times. This rearrangement joins TRBV6-6 to TRBJ1-5; TRBD1 matches at 8 bases. Germline V CDR1 and CDR2: MNHNY, SVGAGI (reference sequence). The junction had 14 bases not matched to a gene; V was cut back by 6 bases and J by 4 bases. The CDR3 totals 17 residues. The CDR3 nucleotides read TGTGCCAGCAGGAACAGGGGGGTCGCAGCTACGAATCAGCCCCAGCATTTT. Translating gives CASRNRGVAATNQPQHF.

The gene calls are TRBV6-5 and TRBJ1-4; D might be TRBD1 (6 bases). Between the trimmed V and J ends, which lost 6 bases and 7 bases, there was a span of 15 bases. The CDR3 has 14 residues. The germline V gene has CDR1 MNHEY and CDR2 SVGAGI. CDR3 region: CASSPQGEPEKLFF. The CDR3 bases are TGTGCCAGCAGCCCACAGGGTGAACCTGAAAAACTGTTTTTT.

This clonotype was seen at least ten times. V is TRBV7-2 and J is TRBJ1-1, with 10 bases matching TRBD1. V lost 1 base and J lost 10; bases outside the gene matches: 6. This CDR3 contains 14 residues. Germline-derived CDR1 and CDR2 are SGHTA and FQGNSA. The CDR3 protein is CASSLVGTGAGAFF. The CDR3 coding sequence is TGTGCCAGCAGCTTAGTAGGGACAGGGGCAGGAGCTTTCTTT.

This clonotype was counted a few times. V gene TRBV27 combines with J gene TRBJ1-1, with a possible D match to TRBD1 (6 bases). The V gene's germline CDR1 is MNHEY and CDR2 SMNVEV (reference sequence). V lost 9 bases, J lost 11 bases, and 19 bases lay in between. The CDR3 contains 12 residues. CDR3 residues: CASYGRGRGAFF. The CDR3, as DNA: TGTGCCAGTTACGGGCGGGGGCGGGGGGCTTTCTTT.

This clonotype showed up just a few times. V and J are TRBV2 and TRBJ2-2; D is ambiguous. Germline loops: CDR1 SNHLY, CDR2 FYNNEI. This CDR3 contains 13 residues. Trimming shortened V by 5 bases and J by 5 bases, and 9 bases separated the two germline ends. CDR3 residues: CASSPSRTGELFF. CDR3 nucleotide sequence: TGTGCCAGCAGTCCGTCTAGGACCGGGGAGCTGTTTTTT. Complete variable domain (other parts from reference TRBV2 and TRBJ2-2): EPEVTQTPSHQVTQMGQEVILRCVPISNHLYFYWYRQILGQKVEFLVSFYNNEISEKSEIFDDQFSVERPDGSNFTLKIRSTKLEDSAMYFCASSPSRTGELFFGEGSRLTVL.

This clonotype showed up many times. V gene TRBV28 combines with J gene TRBJ1-4; tentative D call: TRBD1 (6 bases). Trimming took off 7 bases at V and 10 bases at J, with 16 bases between the two ends. Germline V gene sequence: CDR1 MDHEN, CDR2 SYDVKM. This CDR3 has 13 residues. This chain's CDR3 is CASTAPTGTKLFF. CDR3 in DNA: TGTGCCAGCACCGCCCCGACAGGAACAAAACTGTTTTTT.

This clonotype appeared many times. The chain has TRBV28 and TRBJ1-1; D gene uncertain. V shed 6 bases and J shed 3 bases, with 14 bases lying between them. The V gene's germline CDR1 is MDHEN and CDR2 SYDVKM. The CDR3 totals 14 residues. DNA for the CDR3: TGTGCCAGCAGCGCTATTGTGGGTGACACTGAAGCTTTCTTT. Amino acid sequence: CASSAIVGDTEAFF.

The sample holds a few counts of this clonotype. The chain links TRBV20-1 to TRBJ2-2, with 9 bases lining up with TRBD2. J was trimmed by 1 base and V by 0 bases; bases with no gene match: 6. Germline V CDR1 and CDR2: DFQATT, SNEGSKA (reference sequence). The CDR3 runs to 17 residues. The CDR3 reads CSARDLAREGNTGELFF. The CDR3 nucleotides are TGCAGTGCTAGAGATCTCGCGCGGGAGGGGAACACCGGGGAGCTGTTTTTT.

V and J are TRBV27 and TRBJ1-3, with a tentative D call TRBD1 (5 bases). This CDR3 region has 15 residues. Trimming stripped 6 bases from V and 2 bases from J, with 14 bases between. Germline values: CDR1 MNHEY, CDR2 SMNVEV (reference sequence). The CDR3 is CASSPRGNTGNTIYF. The CDR3 DNA follows: TGTGCCAGCAGCCCCCGGGGGAACACTGGAAACACCATATATTTT.

Turning to this clonotype: This may come from a read error, since a much larger clone is one base off. V is TRBV19 and J is TRBJ1-4; D is ambiguous. The CDR3 runs to 13 residues. In germline, CDR1 is LNHDA, CDR2 SQIVND (reference sequence). CDR3 in amino acids: CVTLRRPREKLFF. The CDR3 nucleotides are TGTGTCACCCTTAGGAGACCTCGAGAAAAACTGTTTTTT.

This clonotype was recorded at least ten times. The chain recombines TRBV7-2 with TRBJ2-1; TRBD1 matches 7 bases. This CDR3 region has 15 residues. J lost 4 bases, V lost 3 bases, and 6 bases had no gene match. CDR1 is SGHTA and CDR2 is FQGNSA in the germline V gene. CDR3 residues: CASSLVTGQYNEQFF. Here the CDR3 DNA reads TGTGCCAGCAGCTTGGTGACAGGGCAATACAATGAGCAGTTCTTC.

This clonotype has a count of ten or more. This chain links TRBV7-6 with TRBJ1-2, with D possibly TRBD1 on 6 matching bases. CDR1 is SGHVS, CDR2 FNYEAQ, per germline. This CDR3 region has 14 residues. V was clipped by 5 bases and J by 8 bases, with 18 bases between them. The CDR3 DNA sequence: TGTGCCAGCAGCACGGACAGCCTCGGAGTAGGCTACACCTTC. This gives the protein CASSTDSLGVGYTF. Filled out from reference TRBV7-6 and TRBJ1-2, the complete variable domain reads GAGVSQSPRYKVTKRGQDVALRCDPISGHVSLYWYRQALGQGPEFLTYFNYEAQQDKSGLPNDRFSAERPEGSISTLTIQRTEQRDSAMYRCASSTDSLGVGYTFGSGTRLTVV.